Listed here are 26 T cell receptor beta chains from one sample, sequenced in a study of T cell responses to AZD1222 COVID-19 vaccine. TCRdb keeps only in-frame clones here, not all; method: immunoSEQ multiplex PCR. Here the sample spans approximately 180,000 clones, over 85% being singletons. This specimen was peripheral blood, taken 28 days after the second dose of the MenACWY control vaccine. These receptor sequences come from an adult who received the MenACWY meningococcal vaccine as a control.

Written as DNA, the CDR3 is TGTGCCACCAAACCGCGGGACGGCGGCTACACTGAAGCTTTCTTT. Encoded protein: CATKPRDGGYTEAFF. This chain links TRBV24-1 with TRBJ1-1, with D tentatively TRBD1 (5 bases). V was shortened by 8 bases and J by 3 bases, with 18 bases between the two germline ends. The CDR3 spans 15 residues. Germline values: CDR1 KGHDR, CDR2 SFDVKD.

CDR3 region: CASKGELYGYTF. The DNA for the CDR3 is TGTGCCAGTAAGGGTGAGCTCTATGGCTACACCTTC. The V call is TRBV19, the J call TRBJ1-2; D uncertain. Germline V gives CDR1 LNHDA, CDR2 SQIVND (reference sequence). This CDR3 region has 12 residues. Trimming took off 7 bases at V and 4 bases at J, with 10 bases between the two ends.

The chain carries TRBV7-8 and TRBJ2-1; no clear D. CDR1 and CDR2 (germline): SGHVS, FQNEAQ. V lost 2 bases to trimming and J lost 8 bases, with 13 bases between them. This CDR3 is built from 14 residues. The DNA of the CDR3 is TGTGCCAGCAGCTTAAAATCGCTCGGCGATGAGCAGTTCTTC. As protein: CASSLKSLGDEQFF. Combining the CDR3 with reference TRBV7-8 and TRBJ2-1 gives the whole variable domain GAGVSQSPRYKVAKRGQDVALRCDPISGHVSLFWYQQALGQGPEFLTYFQNEAQLDKSGLPSDRFFAERPEGSVSTLKIQRTQQEDSAVYLCASSLKSLGDEQFFGPGTRLTVL.

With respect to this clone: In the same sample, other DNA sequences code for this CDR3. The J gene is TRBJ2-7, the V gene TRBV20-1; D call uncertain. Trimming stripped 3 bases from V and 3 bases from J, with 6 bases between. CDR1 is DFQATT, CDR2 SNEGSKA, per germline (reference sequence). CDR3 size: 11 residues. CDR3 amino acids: CSASSGYEQYF. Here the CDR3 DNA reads TGCAGTGCTAGTTCCGGCTACGAGCAGTACTTC.

CDR3 residues: CASSHPDRYGYTF. The CDR3 DNA follows: TGCGCCAGCAGCCACCCGGACCGCTATGGCTACACCTTC. The chain joins TRBV4-1 to TRBJ1-2; no firm D call. Germline V CDR1 and CDR2: MGHRA, YSYEKL. Trimming removed 3 bases at V and 4 bases at J, with 9 bases between. The CDR3 runs to 13 residues.

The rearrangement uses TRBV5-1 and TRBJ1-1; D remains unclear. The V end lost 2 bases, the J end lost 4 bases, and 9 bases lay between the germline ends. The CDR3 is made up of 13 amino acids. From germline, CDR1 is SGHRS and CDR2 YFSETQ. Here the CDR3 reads CASSLTKVTEAFF. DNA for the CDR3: TGCGCCAGCAGCTTAACAAAGGTCACTGAAGCTTTCTTT. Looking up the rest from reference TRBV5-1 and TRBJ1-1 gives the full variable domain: KAGVTQTPRYLIKTRGQQVTLSCSPISGHRSVSWYQQTPGQGLQFLFEYFSETQRNKGNFPGRFSGRQFSNSRSEMNVSTLELGDSALYLCASSLTKVTEAFFGQGTRLTVV.

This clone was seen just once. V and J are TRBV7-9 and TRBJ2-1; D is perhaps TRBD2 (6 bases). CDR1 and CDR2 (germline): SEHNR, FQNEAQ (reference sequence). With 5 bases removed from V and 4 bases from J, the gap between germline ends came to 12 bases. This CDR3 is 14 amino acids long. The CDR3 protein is CASSLGGDYNEQFF. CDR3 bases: TGTGCCAGCAGCCTCGGCGGGGATTACAATGAGCAGTTCTTC.

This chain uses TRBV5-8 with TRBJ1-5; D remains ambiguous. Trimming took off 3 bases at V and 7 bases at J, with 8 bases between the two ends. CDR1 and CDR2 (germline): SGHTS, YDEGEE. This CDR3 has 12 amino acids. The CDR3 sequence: CASSYTSQPQHF. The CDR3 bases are TGTGCCAGCAGCTACACTTCCCAGCCCCAGCATTTT.

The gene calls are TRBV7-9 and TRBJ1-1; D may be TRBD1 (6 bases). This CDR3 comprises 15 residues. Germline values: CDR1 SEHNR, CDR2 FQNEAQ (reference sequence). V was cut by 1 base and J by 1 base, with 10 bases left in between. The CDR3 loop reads CASSLGSRGNTEAFF. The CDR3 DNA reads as TGTGCCAGCAGCTTAGGGTCCAGGGGGAACACTGAAGCTTTCTTT.

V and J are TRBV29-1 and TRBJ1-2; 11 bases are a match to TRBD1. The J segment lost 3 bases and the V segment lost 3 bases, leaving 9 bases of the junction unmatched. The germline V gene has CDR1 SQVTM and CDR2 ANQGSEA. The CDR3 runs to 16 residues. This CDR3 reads CSVDSSPGQGDYGYTF. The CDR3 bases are TGCAGCGTTGACTCATCCCCGGGACAGGGGGACTATGGCTACACCTTC.

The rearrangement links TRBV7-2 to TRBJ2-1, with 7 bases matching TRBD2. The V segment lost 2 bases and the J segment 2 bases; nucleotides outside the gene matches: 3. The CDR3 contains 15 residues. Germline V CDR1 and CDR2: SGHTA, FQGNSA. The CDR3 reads CASSLLAGAYNEQFF. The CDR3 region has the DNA TGTGCCAGCAGCTTACTGGCGGGGGCCTACAATGAGCAGTTCTTC.

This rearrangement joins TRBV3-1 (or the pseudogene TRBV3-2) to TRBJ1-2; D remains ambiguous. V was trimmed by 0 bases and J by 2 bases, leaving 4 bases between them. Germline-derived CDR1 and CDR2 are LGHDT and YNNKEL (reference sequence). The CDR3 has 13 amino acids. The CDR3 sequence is CASSQEGNYGYTF. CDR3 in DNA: TGTGCCAGCAGCCAAGAGGGAAACTATGGCTACACCTTC.

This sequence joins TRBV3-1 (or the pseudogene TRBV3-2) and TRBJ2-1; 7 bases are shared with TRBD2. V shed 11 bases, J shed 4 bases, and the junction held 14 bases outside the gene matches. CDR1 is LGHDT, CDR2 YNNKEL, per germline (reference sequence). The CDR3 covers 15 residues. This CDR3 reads CAWGGELTVYNEQFF. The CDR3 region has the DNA TGTGCCTGGGGAGGGGAGCTAACTGTGTACAATGAGCAGTTCTTC.

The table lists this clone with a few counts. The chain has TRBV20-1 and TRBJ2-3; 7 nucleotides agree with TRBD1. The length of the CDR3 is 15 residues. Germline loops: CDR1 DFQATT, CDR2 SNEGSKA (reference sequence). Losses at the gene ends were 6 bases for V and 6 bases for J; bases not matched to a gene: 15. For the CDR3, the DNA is TGCAGTGCCAGTAACAGGGGAAGTCAGCCGGATACGCAGTATTTT. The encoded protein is CSASNRGSQPDTQYF.

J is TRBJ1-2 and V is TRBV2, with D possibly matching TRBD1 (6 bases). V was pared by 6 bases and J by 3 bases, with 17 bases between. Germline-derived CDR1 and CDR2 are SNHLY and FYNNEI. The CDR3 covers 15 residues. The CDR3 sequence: CASRENRVWYYGYTF. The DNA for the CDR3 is TGTGCCAGCAGGGAGAACAGGGTTTGGTACTATGGCTACACCTTC.

This CDR3 is CSVRGTGGAGYGYTF. CDR3 DNA: TGCAGCGTGAGAGGGACAGGGGGCGCCGGTTATGGCTACACCTTC. The chain combines TRBV29-1 with TRBJ1-2; 12 nucleotides match TRBD1. This CDR3 comprises 15 residues. Germline V CDR1 and CDR2: SQVTM, ANQGSEA. V shed 6 bases, J shed 5 bases, and the junction held 10 bases outside the gene matches.

In DNA, the CDR3 is TGCAGTGCTAGAATAAATTACGAGCAGTACTTC. Its translation: CSARINYEQYF. The V call is TRBV20-1, the J call TRBJ2-7, with no clear D. V gave up 2 bases and J gave up 4 bases, with 6 bases separating them. The CDR3 runs to 11 residues. Germline loops: CDR1 DFQATT, CDR2 SNEGSKA (reference sequence).

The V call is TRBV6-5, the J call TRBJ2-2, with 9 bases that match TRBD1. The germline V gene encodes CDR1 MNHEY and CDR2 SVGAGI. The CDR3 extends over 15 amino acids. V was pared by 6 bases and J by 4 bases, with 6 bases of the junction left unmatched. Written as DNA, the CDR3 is TGTGCCAGCAGAATCTCGGGACAGGGCACCGGGGAGCTGTTTTTT. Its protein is CASRISGQGTGELFF.

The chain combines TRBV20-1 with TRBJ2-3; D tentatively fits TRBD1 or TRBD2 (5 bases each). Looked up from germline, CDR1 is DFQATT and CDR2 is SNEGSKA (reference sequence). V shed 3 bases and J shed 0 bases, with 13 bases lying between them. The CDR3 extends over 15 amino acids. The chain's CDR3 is CSASYRTSSTDTQYF. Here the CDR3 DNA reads TGCAGTGCTAGTTACAGGACTTCTAGCACAGATACGCAGTATTTT.

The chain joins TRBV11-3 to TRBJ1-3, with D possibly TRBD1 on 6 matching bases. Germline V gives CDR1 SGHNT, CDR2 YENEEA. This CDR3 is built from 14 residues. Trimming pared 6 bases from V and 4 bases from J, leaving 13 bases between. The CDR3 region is CASRTTGRGNTIYF. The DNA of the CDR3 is TGTGCCAGCAGAACCACAGGGCGCGGAAACACCATATATTTT.

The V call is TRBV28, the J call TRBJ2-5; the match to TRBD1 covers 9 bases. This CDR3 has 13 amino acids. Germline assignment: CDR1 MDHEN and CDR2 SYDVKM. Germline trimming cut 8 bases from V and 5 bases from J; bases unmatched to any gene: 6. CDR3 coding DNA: TGTGCCAGCGTCCGGACAGGGGTGGAGACCCAGTACTTC. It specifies CASVRTGVETQYF. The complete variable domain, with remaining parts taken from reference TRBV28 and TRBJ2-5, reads DVKVTQSSRYLVKRTGEKVFLECVQDMDHENMFWYRQDPGLGLRLIYFSYDVKMKEKGDIPEGYSVSREKKERFSLILESASTNQTSMYLCASVRTGVETQYFGPGTRLLVL.

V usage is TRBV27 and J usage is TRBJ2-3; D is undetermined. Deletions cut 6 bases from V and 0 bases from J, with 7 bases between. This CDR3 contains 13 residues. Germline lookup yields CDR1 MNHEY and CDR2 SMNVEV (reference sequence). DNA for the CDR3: TGTGCCAGCAGATTTGACAGCACAGATACGCAGTATTTT. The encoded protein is CASRFDSTDTQYF.

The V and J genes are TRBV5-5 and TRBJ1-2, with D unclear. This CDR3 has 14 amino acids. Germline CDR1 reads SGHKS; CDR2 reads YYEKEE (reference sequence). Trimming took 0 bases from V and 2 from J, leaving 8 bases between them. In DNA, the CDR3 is TGTGCCAGCAGCTTGGGGCAGAACAACTATGGCTACACCTTC. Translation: CASSLGQNNYGYTF.

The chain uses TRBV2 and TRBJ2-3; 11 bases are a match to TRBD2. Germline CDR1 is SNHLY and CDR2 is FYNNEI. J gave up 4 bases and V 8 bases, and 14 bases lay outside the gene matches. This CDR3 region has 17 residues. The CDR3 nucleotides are TGTGCCAGCGGGCCTGGGCTAGCGGGGGGCTACGCAGATACGCAGTATTTT. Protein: CASGPGLAGGYADTQYF. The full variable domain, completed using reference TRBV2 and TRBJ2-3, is EPEVTQTPSHQVTQMGQEVILRCVPISNHLYFYWYRQILGQKVEFLVSFYNNEISEKSEIFDDQFSVERPDGSNFTLKIRSTKLEDSAMYFCASGPGLAGGYADTQYFGPGTRLTVL.

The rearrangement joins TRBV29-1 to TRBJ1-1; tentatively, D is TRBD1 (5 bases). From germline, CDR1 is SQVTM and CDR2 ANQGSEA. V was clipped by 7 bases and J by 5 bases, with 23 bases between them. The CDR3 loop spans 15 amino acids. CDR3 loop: CSALGPSPSRTEAFF. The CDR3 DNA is TGCAGCGCCCTGGGACCCTCTCCCTCAAGGACTGAAGCTTTCTTT.

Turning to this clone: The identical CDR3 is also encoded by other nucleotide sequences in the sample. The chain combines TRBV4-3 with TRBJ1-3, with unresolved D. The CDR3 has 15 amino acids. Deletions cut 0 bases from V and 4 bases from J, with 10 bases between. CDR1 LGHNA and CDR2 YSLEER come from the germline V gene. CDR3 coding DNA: TGCGCCAGCAGCCAAGATCCCGGGTCCGGAAACACCATATATTTT. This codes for CASSQDPGSGNTIYF.